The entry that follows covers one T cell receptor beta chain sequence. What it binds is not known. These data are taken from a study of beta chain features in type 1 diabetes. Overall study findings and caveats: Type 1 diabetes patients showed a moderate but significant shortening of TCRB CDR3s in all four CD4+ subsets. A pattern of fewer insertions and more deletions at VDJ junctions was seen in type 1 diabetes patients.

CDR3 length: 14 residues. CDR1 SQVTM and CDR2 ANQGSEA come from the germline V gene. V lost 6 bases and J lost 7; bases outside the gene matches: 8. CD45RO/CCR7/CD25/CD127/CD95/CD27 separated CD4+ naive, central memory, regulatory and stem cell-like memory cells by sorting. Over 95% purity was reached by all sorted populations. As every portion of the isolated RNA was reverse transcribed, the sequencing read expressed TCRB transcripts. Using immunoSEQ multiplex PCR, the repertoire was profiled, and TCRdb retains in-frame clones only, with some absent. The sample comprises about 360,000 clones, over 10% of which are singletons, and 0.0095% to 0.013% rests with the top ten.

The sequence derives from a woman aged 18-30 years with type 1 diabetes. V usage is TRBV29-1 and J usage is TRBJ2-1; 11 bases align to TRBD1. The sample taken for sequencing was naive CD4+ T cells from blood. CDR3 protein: CSVTGGTGGNEQFF. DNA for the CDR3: TGCAGCGTCACGGGGGGGACAGGGGGGAATGAGCAGTTCTTC.